This section outlines one TCR beta chain sequence together with its context. The antigen is undetermined. The data derive from a study of T cell repertoires in cytomegalovirus infection. About the research overall: CMV infection together with matching HLA type was indicated by public TCR beta signatures.

TCRdb redid the calling of the reads with MiXCR, one entry per CDR3 protein. The sample lists 450,000 to 600,000 distinct CDR3 sequences; 30% to 35% were seen once. Trimming pared 7 bases from V and 3 bases from J, leaving 10 bases between. The CDR3 loop spans 13 amino acids. CDR1 is MDHEN, CDR2 SYDVKM, per germline. Study results and caveats: The ex vivo response showed dominance by HLA-C-restricted CMV-specific TCR beta clonotypes.

Material: cultured PBMCs, obtained from culture after CMV antigen stimulation. The chain combines TRBV28 with TRBJ1-5; D gene uncertain. This TCR was sampled from a human donor in good health (CMV status not recorded). Some clones in this sample may be carry-over from other donors' samples. The CDR3: CASKSSLNQPQHF. The CDR3 DNA reads TGTGCCAGCAAAAGCAGCCTCAATCAGCCCCAGCATTTT.